Included here is one T cell receptor (beta chain) sequence, with context. This clone came up once. Its antigen is not yet known. No much larger clonotype is one base removed from it; base qualities were not supplied. This record comes from a study of blood T cell repertoires in COVID-19 (dated by TCRdb to 2020 to 2021). With regard to the full study: Samples covering the acute and convalescent phases of COVID-19 were provided by collaborators in the United States, Italy and Spain. Where HLA class I and class II types were available, the types were taken from metadata supplied by the sample provider, not from assay-based typing. The repertoires were made available in a free public database intended to serve as a resource for research on the immune response to SARS-CoV-2. Nearly every sample came with metadata listing a de-identified subject ID, COVID-19 status, age in years and sex. The prospective study material was composed of cDNA or gDNA derived from T cells, B-cell-depleted T cells, or PBMCs. Samples were obtained from the ongoing ImmuneRACE study (first 160 participants) and from some 1,300 subjects provided by 6 global collaborators. The dataset comprised deeply sampled blood TCRbeta repertoires from subjects exposed to, actively infected with, or recovered from COVID-19. General conclusions and limits of the study: The amount of clinical and demographic metadata varied by source and participant and was provided uncurated.

TCRbeta CDR3 regions were amplified from genomic DNA by means of the immunoSEQ Assay, a bias-controlled multiplex PCR. In the paper's pipeline: Within the assay, amplification of reference gene primers was used to estimate how many nucleated cells each sample contained. To quantify the absolute abundance of each unique TCRbeta CDR3 rearrangement, sequence reads were collapsed and filtered. For each sample, productive Simpson clonality was calculated as the square root of Simpson's diversity index over productive rearrangements. Imported from immuneACCESS, the table was reduced by TCRdb to in-frame sequences with V and J called. These copies leave out some clones; in studies compared against another copy, an unresolved V gene accounts for under half, and the cause of the remainder is not known. V and J calls and clone size are as listed in that table; D and trimming were resolved from the DNA. In this sample the table shows about 250,000 clones, about 90% of which occur a single time. The top ten clonotypes cover about 1.3% of the sample.

Collaborating institutions collected whole blood in K2EDTA tubes following their own protocols. For TCRbeta analysis, collaborators shipped samples as frozen whole blood, isolated PBMCs, or DNA extracted from either of those sample types. The source is an elderly man with acute or convalescent COVID-19. The material sequenced was peripheral blood.

The CDR3 in this case is CASSLVARPEQFF. The nucleotides read TGTGCCAGCAGCTTAGTAGCTCGGCCCGAGCAGTTCTTC. The chain uses TRBV7-9 and TRBJ2-1; confidence is insufficient to name the D gene. From the cysteine through the phenylalanine, the CDR3 covers 13 amino acids. Only the CDR3 DNA is retained, 39 bases long and in frame from the first base. V is shortened by 1 base, J by 10 bases, and the region joining them spans 11 bases. As encoded in the germline V gene (reference sequence), CDR1 is SEHNR while CDR2 is FQNEAQ. With all but the CDR3 taken from the reference TRBV7-9 and TRBJ2-1 genes, the full variable domain is: DTGVSQNPRHKITKRGQNVTFRCDPISEHNRLYWYRQTLGQGPEFLTYFQNEAQLEKSRLLSDRFSAERPKGSFSTLEIQRTEQGDSAMYLCASSLVARPEQFFGPGTRLTVL.